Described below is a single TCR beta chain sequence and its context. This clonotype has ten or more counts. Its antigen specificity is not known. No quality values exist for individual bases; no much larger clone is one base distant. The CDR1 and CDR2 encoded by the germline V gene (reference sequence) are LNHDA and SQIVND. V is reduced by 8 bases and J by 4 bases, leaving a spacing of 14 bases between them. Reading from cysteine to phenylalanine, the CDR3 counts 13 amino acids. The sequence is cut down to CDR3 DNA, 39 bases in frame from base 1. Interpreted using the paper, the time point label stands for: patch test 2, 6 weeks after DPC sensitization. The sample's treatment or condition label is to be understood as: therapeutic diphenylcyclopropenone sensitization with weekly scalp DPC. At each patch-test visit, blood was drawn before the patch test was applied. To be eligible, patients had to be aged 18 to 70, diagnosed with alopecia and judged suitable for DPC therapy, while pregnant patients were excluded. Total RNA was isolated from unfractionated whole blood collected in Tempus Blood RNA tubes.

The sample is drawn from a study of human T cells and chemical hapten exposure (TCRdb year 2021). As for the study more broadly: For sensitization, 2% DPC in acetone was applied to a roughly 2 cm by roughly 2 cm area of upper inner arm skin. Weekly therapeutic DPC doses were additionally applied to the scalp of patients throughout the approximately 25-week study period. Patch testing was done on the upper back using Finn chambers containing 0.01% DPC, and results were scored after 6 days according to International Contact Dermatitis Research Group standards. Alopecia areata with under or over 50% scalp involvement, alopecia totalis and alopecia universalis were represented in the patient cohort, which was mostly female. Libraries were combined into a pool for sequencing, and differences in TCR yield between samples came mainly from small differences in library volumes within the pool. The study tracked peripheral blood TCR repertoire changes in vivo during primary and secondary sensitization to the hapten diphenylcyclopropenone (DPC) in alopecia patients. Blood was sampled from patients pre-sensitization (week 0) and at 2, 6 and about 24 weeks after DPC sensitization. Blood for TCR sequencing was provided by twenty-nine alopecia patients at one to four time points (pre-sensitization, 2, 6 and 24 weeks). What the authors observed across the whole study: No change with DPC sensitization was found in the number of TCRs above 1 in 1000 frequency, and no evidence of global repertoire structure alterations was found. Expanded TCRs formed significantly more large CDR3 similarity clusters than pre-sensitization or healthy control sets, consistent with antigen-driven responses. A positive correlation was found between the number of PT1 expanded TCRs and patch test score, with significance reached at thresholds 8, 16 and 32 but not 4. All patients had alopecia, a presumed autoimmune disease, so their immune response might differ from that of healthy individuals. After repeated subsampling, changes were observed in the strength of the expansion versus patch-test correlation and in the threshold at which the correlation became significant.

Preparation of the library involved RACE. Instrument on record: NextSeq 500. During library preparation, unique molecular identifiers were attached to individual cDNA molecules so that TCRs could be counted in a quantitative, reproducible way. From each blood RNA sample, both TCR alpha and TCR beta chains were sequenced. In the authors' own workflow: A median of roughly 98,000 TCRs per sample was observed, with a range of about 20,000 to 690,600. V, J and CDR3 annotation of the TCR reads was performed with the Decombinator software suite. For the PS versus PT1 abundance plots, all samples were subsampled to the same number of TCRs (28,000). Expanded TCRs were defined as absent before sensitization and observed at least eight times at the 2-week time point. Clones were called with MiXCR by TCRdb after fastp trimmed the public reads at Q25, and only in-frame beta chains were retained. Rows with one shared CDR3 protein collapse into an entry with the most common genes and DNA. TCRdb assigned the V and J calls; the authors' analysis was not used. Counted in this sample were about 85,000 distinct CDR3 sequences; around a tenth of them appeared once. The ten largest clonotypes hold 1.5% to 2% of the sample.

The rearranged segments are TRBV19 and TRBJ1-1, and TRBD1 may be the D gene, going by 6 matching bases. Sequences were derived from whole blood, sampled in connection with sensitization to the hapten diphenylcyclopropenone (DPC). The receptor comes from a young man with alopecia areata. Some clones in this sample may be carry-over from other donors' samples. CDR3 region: CASFRGSGTEAFF. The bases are TGTGCCAGTTTCAGGGGTTCGGGCACTGAAGCTTTCTTT.